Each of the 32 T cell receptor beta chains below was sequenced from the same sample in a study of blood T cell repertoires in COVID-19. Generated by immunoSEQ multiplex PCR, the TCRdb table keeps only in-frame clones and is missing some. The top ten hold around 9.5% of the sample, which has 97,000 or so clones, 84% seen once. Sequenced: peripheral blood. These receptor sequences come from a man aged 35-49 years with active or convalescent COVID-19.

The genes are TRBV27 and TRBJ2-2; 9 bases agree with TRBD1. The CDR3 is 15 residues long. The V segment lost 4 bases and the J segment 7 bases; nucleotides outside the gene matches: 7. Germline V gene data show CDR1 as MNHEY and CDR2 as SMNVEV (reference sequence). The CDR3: CASSSTGGGSGELFF. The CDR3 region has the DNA TGTGCCAGCAGTTCAACAGGGGGCGGGAGCGGGGAGCTGTTTTTT.

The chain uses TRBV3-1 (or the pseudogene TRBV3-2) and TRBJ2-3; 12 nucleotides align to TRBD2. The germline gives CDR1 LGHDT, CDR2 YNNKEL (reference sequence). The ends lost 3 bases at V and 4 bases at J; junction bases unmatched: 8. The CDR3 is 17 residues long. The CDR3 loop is CASSHFLAGGLADTQYF. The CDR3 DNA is TGTGCCAGCAGCCATTTCCTAGCGGGGGGGCTGGCAGATACGCAGTATTTT.

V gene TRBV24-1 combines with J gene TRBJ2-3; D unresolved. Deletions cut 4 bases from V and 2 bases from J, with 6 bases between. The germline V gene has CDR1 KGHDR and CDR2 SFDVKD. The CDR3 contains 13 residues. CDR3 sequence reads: CATSDLFTDTQYF. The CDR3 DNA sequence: TGTGCCACCAGTGACCTATTCACAGATACGCAGTATTTT.

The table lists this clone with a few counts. Here the CDR3 reads CASTDYRVRSGNTIYF. CDR3 bases: TGTGCCAGCACCGACTATAGGGTACGCTCTGGAAACACCATATATTTT. The chain links TRBV5-5 to TRBJ1-3; D unresolved. There are 16 residues in the CDR3. Per germline, CDR1 SGHKS and CDR2 YYEKEE (reference sequence). The V end was cut by 6 bases, the J end by 0 bases, with 16 bases between.

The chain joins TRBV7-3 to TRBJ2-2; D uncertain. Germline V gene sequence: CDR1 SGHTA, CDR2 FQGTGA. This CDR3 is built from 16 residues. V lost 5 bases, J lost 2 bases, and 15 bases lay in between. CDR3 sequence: CASSRVTAINTGELFF. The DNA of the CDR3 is TGTGCCAGCAGCCGGGTGACGGCAATTAACACCGGGGAGCTGTTTTTT. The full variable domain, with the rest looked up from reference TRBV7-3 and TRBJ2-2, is GAGVSQTPSNKVTEKGKYVELRCDPISGHTALYWYRQSLGQGPEFLIYFQGTGAADDSGLPNDRFFAVRPEGSVSTLKIQRTERGDSAVYLCASSRVTAINTGELFFGEGSRLTVL.

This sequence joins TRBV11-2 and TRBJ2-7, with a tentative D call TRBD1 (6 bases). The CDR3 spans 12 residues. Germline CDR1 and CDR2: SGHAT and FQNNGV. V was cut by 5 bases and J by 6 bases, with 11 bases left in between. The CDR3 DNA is TGTGCCAGCAGCCCCGAGGGGGTCGAGCAGTACTTC. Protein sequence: CASSPEGVEQYF.

The CDR3 protein is CASSIYRVAFF. The CDR3 nucleotides read TGTGCCAGTAGTATATACAGGGTGGCTTTCTTT. The chain links TRBV19 to TRBJ1-1, with a tentative D call TRBD1 (6 bases). The V end lost 2 bases, the J end lost 11 bases, and 9 bases lay between the germline ends. Germline CDR1 and CDR2: LNHDA and SQIVND (reference sequence). There are 11 residues in the CDR3.

CDR3 nucleotides: TGTGCCAGCAGCTCGGGGCTTAGCGGGGGCTTTGGAGAGACCCAGTACTTC. Amino acid sequence: CASSSGLSGGFGETQYF. The rearrangement uses TRBV11-2 and TRBJ2-5; TRBD2 aligns across 9 bases. Germline values: CDR1 SGHAT, CDR2 FQNNGV. V lost 4 bases and J lost 4; bases outside the gene matches: 13. The CDR3 totals 17 residues.

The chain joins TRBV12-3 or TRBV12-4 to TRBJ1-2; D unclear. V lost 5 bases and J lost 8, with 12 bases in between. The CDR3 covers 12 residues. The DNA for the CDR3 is TGTGCCAGCAGTCGTAACGGGTGGGGCTACACCTTC. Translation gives CASSRNGWGYTF.

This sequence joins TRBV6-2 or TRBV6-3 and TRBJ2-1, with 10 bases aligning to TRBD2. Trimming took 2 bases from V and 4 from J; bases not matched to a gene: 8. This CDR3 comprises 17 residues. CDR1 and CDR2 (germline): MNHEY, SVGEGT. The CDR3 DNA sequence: TGTGCCAGCAGTTACGGTCCTAGCGGGGGTCCTTACAATGAGCAGTTCTTC. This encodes CASSYGPSGGPYNEQFF.

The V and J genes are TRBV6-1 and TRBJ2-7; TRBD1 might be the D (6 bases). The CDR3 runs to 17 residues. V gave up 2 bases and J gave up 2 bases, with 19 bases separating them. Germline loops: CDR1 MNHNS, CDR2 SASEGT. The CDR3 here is CASSEFLTGQGTYEQYF. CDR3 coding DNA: TGTGCCAGCAGTGAATTCCTAACGGGACAAGGGACCTACGAGCAGTACTTC.

Written as DNA, the CDR3 is TGTGCCAGCAGTTTGACTTTTTCCTCCCTCTCCGGGGAGCTGTTTTTT. Translation: CASSLTFSSLSGELFF. This chain connects TRBV7-3 to TRBJ2-2; D remains unclear. V dropped 6 bases and J dropped 6 bases, with 20 bases sitting between them. The CDR3 extends over 16 amino acids. Germline assignment: CDR1 SGHTA and CDR2 FQGTGA.

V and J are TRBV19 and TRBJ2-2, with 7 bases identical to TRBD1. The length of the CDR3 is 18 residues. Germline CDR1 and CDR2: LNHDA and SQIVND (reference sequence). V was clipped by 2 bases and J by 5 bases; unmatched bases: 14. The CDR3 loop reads CASSIPQGVGAVTGELFF. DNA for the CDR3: TGTGCCAGTAGTATACCCCAGGGGGTTGGAGCGGTTACCGGGGAGCTGTTTTTT.

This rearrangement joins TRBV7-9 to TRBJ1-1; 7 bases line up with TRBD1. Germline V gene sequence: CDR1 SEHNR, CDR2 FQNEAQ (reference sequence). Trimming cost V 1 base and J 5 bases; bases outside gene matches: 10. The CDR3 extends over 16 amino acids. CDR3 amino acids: CASSLDRGARGTEAFF. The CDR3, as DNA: TGTGCCAGCAGCTTAGACAGGGGCGCGAGGGGAACTGAAGCTTTCTTT. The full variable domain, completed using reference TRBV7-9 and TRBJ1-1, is DTGVSQNPRHKITKRGQNVTFRCDPISEHNRLYWYRQTLGQGPEFLTYFQNEAQLEKSRLLSDRFSAERPKGSFSTLEIQRTEQGDSAMYLCASSLDRGARGTEAFFGQGTRLTVV.

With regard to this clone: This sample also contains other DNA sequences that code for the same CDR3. CDR3 sequence (DNA): TGTGCCAGCAGCGGCGGGGCTAATGAAAAACTGTTTTTT. Its translation: CASSGGANEKLFF. The chain combines TRBV5-4 with TRBJ1-4; no definite D call. Germline CDR1 SGHNT, CDR2 YYREEE (reference sequence). V was pared by 4 bases and J by 3 bases, with 7 bases between. The CDR3 runs to 13 residues.

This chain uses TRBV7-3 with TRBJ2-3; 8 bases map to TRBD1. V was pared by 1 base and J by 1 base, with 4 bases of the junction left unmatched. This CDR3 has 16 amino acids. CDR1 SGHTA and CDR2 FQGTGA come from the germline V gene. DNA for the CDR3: TGTGCCAGCAGCTTAAATCAGGGGGCGGGCACAGATACGCAGTATTTT. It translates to CASSLNQGAGTDTQYF.

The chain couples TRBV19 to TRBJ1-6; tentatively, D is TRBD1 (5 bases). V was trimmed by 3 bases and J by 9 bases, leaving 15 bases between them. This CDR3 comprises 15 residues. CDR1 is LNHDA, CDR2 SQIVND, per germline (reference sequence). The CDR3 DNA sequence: TGTGCCAGTAGTATTAACAGTCAGGGAACTTCACCCCTCCACTTT. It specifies CASSINSQGTSPLHF.

The CDR3 region has the DNA TGTGCCAGCAGTTCGACAGGGATAAGACGAGCTGAAAAACTGTTTTTT. As protein: CASSSTGIRRAEKLFF. The chain uses TRBV6-5 and TRBJ1-4; 7 bases match TRBD1. Trimming took 4 bases from V and 7 from J; bases not matched to a gene: 12. This CDR3 spans 16 amino acids. The V gene's germline CDR1 is MNHEY and CDR2 SVGAGI.

In DNA form, the CDR3 reads TGTGCCAGCAGTTACTCGACAGGGTCTGGAAACACCATATATTTT. Residues: CASSYSTGSGNTIYF. The V and J genes are TRBV6-5 and TRBJ1-3, with 7 positions matching TRBD1. In germline, CDR1 is MNHEY, CDR2 SVGAGI. Trimming took 0 bases from V and 1 from J; bases not matched to a gene: 0. The CDR3 has 15 residues.

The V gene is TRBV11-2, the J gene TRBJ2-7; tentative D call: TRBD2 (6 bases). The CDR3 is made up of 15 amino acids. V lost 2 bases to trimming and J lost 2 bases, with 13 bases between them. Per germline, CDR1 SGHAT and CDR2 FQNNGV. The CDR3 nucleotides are TGTGCCAGCAGCTTAACGGGACTGAAAGCCTACGAGCAGTACTTC. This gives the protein CASSLTGLKAYEQYF.

The CDR3 sequence is CASSVGWGGETEAFF. Written as DNA, the CDR3 is TGTGCCAGCTCTGTAGGATGGGGAGGTGAGACTGAAGCTTTCTTT. The chain uses TRBV2 and TRBJ1-1; D remains ambiguous. In germline, CDR1 is SNHLY, CDR2 FYNNEI. Trimming left V 8 bases short and J 5 bases short, with 21 bases between. The CDR3 has 15 amino acids.

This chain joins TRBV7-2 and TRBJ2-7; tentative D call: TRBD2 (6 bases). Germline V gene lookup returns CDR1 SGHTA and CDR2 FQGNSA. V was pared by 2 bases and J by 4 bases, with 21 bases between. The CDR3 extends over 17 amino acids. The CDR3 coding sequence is TGTGCCAGCAGCTTATCAGGCGGGGCTAGCAACATGTACGAGCAGTACTTC. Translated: CASSLSGGASNMYEQYF.

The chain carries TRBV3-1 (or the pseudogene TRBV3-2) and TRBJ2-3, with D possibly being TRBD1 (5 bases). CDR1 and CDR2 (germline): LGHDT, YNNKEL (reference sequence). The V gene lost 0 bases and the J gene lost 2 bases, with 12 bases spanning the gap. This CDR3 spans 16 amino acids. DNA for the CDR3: TGTGCCAGCAGCCAAGAGGACACCTATATCACAGATACGCAGTATTTT. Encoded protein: CASSQEDTYITDTQYF.

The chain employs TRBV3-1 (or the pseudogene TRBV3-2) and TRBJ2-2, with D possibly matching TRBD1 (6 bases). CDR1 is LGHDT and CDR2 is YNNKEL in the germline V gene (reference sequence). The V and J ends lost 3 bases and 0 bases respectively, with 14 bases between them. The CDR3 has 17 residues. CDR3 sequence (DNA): TGTGCCAGCAGCCAGCACGGGACATCAGCGAACACCGGGGAGCTGTTTTTT. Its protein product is CASSQHGTSANTGELFF.

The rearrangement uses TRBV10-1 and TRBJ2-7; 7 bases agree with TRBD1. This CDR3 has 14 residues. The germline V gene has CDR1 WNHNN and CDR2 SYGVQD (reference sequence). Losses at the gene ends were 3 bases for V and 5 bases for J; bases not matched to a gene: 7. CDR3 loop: CASSDGTVINEQYF. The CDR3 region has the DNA TGCGCCAGCAGTGATGGGACAGTAATCAACGAGCAGTACTTC.

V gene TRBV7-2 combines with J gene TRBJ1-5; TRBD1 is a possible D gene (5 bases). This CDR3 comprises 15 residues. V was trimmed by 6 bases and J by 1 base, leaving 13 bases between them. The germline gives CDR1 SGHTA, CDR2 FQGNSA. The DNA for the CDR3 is TGTGCCAGCAGACAGCGGGGCGTAAGCAATCAGCCCCAGCATTTT. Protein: CASRQRGVSNQPQHF.

CDR3 sequence: CASSPALAGLSTDTQYF. The CDR3 nucleotides read TGTGCCAGCAGCCCGGCCCTAGCGGGGCTAAGCACAGATACGCAGTATTTT. The genes are TRBV7-2 and TRBJ2-3; 9 bases fit TRBD2. The CDR3 extends over 17 amino acids. Germline V gives CDR1 SGHTA, CDR2 FQGNSA. With 5 bases clipped from V and 0 bases from J, the junction kept 9 bases outside the gene matches.

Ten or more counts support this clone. This chain's CDR3 is CASSDSIGLSTDTQYF. The CDR3, as DNA: TGTGCCAGCAGTGACTCGATCGGACTAAGCACAGATACGCAGTATTTT. The chain couples TRBV6-4 to TRBJ2-3; possible D gene TRBD2, 6 bases. This CDR3 has 16 amino acids. The V and J ends lost 0 bases and 0 bases respectively, with 10 bases between them. Germline V gives CDR1 MRHNA, CDR2 SNTAGT.

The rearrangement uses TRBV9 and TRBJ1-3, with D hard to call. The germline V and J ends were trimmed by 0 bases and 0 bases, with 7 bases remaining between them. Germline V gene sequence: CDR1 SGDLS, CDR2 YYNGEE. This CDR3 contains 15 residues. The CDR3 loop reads CASSVGGLSGNTIYF. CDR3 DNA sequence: TGTGCCAGCAGCGTAGGAGGGCTCTCTGGAAACACCATATATTTT.

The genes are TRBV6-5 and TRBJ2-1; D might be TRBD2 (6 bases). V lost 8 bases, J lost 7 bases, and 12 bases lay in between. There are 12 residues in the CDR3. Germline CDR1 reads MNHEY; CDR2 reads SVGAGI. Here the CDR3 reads CASENRGNEQFF. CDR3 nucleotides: TGTGCCAGCGAGAATCGGGGGAATGAGCAGTTCTTC.

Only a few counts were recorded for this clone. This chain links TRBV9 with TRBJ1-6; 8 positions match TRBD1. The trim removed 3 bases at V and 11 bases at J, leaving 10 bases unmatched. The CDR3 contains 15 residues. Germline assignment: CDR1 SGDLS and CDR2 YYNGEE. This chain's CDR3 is CASSGGQGVEAPLHF. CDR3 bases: TGTGCCAGCAGCGGTGGACAGGGCGTTGAGGCACCCCTCCACTTT.

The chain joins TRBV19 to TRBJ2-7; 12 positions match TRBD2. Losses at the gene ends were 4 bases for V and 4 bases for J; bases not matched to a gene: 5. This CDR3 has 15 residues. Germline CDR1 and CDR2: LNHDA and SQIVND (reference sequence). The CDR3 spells CASSRIGLAGYEQYF. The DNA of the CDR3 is TGTGCCAGTAGTAGGATTGGACTAGCGGGGTACGAGCAGTACTTC. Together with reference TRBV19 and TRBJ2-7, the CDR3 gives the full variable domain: DGGITQSPKYLFRKEGQNVTLSCEQNLNHDAMYWYRQDPGQGLRLIYYSQIVNDFQKGDIAEGYSVSREKKESFPLTVTSAQKNPTAFYLCASSRIGLAGYEQYFGPGTRLTVT.